This TCR beta chain was recovered during a study of blood T cell repertoires in COVID-19. Study in general: Samples representing acute and convalescent COVID-19 were sourced from the United States, Italy and Spain.

The germline V gene has CDR1 SGHVS and CDR2 FQNEAQ. The CDR3 spans 13 residues. Concerning this clone itself: One end of the junction fails to match germline, which may point to a read error.

Clones were read by immunoSEQ multiplex PCR, and TCRdb kept only the in-frame ones, dropping some. The profile covers fewer than 350,000 clones, with 87% appearing a single time and 6% to 6.5% taken by the ten largest. The receptor was derived from a woman aged 35 to 49 who had recovered from COVID-19. Sample: PBMCs or T cells enriched from blood (not recorded which). The V gene is TRBV7-8, the J gene TRBJ2-7; weak D call: TRBD1 (6 bases). CDR3: CASSLDGQRRTEF. The CDR3 bases are TGTGCCAGCAGCTTAGACGGACAGCGAAGAACGGAATTC.